The 27 T cell receptor beta chains reported below all come from one sample, sequenced in a study of beta chain features in type 1 diabetes. Isolated RNA was reverse transcribed in full, so expressed TCRB transcripts were sequenced. TCRdb's table, derived via immunoSEQ multiplex PCR, lists solely in-frame clones and lacks some. The table shows roughly 300,000 clones, with 14% occurring only once. The sequencing sample was made of central memory CD4+ T cells from blood. The receptors were sampled from a young man in good health.

The chain joins TRBV29-1 to TRBJ1-1; D is ambiguous. The V gene lost 5 bases and the J gene lost 0 bases, with 13 bases spanning the gap. The germline V gene has CDR1 SQVTM and CDR2 ANQGSEA. The CDR3 is 14 residues long. In DNA form, the CDR3 reads TGCAGCGTTTCCCGGACCGTCATGAACACTGAAGCTTTCTTT. Translated: CSVSRTVMNTEAFF. The variable domain in full, with the rest retrieved from reference TRBV29-1 and TRBJ1-1, is SAVISQKPSRDICQRGTSLTIQCQVDSQVTMMFWYRQQPGQSLTLIATANQGSEATYESGFVIDKFPISRPNLTFSTLTVSNMSPEDSSIYLCSVSRTVMNTEAFFGQGTRLTVV.

In this sample, this clone turned up a few times. This rearrangement joins TRBV6-1 to TRBJ2-1; either TRBD1 or TRBD2 may supply D (6 bases each). CDR3 length: 15 amino acids. V was cut by 6 bases and J by 0 bases, with 12 bases left in between. CDR1 and CDR2 (germline): MNHNS, SASEGT. CDR3 region: CASREGDSSYNEQFF. The CDR3 DNA is TGTGCCAGCAGGGAGGGGGATAGCTCCTACAATGAGCAGTTCTTC.

V gene TRBV10-2 combines with J gene TRBJ2-5; 14 bases match TRBD2. CDR1 is WSHSY, CDR2 SAAADI, per germline. Trimming at V came to 7 bases and at J to 5 bases, leaving 6 bases not matched to a gene. This CDR3 comprises 15 residues. The CDR3 is CASNSGLAGVETQYF. DNA for the CDR3: TGCGCCAGCAACTCGGGACTAGCGGGAGTGGAGACCCAGTACTTC.

This CDR3 reads CAWTLQGIGAGANVLTF. The DNA for the CDR3 is TGTGCCTGGACACTACAGGGTATAGGTGCTGGGGCCAACGTCCTGACTTTC. The rearrangement joins TRBV30 to TRBJ2-6; perhaps TRBD1 as D (6 bases). V lost 4 bases, J lost 2 bases, and 18 bases lay in between. Germline CDR1 GTSNPN, CDR2 SVGIG (reference sequence). The CDR3 extends over 17 amino acids.

In this sample, this clone turned up a few times. The chain carries TRBV9 and TRBJ2-3; 10 bases are shared with TRBD2. In germline, CDR1 is SGDLS, CDR2 YYNGEE. The CDR3 loop spans 17 amino acids. The junction had 6 bases not matched to a gene; V was cut back by 0 bases and J by 2 bases. The DNA for the CDR3 is TGTGCCAGCAGCGTAGGTGGCAGCGGGAGGGTCACAGATACGCAGTATTTT. Residues: CASSVGGSGRVTDTQYF.

This chain uses TRBV10-3 with TRBJ1-4; D gene unclear. This CDR3 is 14 amino acids long. The V gene lost 7 bases and the J gene lost 7 bases, with 16 bases spanning the gap. Germline values: CDR1 ENHRY, CDR2 SYGVKD. The chain's CDR3 is CAIKASGAAEKLFF. CDR3 nucleotides: TGTGCCATCAAGGCTTCGGGTGCGGCTGAAAAACTGTTTTTT.

The table lists this clone with a few counts. This chain uses TRBV5-1 with TRBJ2-1; possible D gene TRBD2, 5 bases. The V and J ends lost 0 bases and 5 bases respectively, with 15 bases between them. Germline V CDR1 and CDR2: SGHRS, YFSETQ. This CDR3 has 16 amino acids. The CDR3 loop reads CASSLENLALHNEQFF. As DNA, the CDR3 is TGCGCCAGCAGCTTGGAAAACCTAGCTTTACACAATGAGCAGTTCTTC.

Only a few counts were recorded for this clone. This rearrangement joins TRBV4-2 to TRBJ2-1; perhaps TRBD2 as D (6 bases). The V and J ends lost 6 bases and 0 bases respectively, with 9 bases between them. This CDR3 comprises 14 residues. The V gene's germline CDR1 is LGHNA and CDR2 YNFKEQ. As DNA, the CDR3 is TGTGCCAGCAGGGGGGGATACTCCTACAATGAGCAGTTCTTC. Amino acids: CASRGGYSYNEQFF.

Remarks on this clone: With a much larger clone just one base away, this may be a read error. The chain has TRBV11-3 and TRBJ1-2, with 8 bases fitting TRBD1. After removal of 5 bases from V and 4 bases from J, the junction contained 3 bases not matched to a gene. This CDR3 spans 13 amino acids. Germline CDR1 and CDR2: SGHNT and YENEEA. Here the CDR3 DNA reads TGTGCCAGCAGCCAGGACAGGGCCTATGGCTACACCTTC. It translates to CASSQDRAYGYTF.

This clone was seen a handful of times. The gene calls are TRBV5-8 and TRBJ2-7; the D is unclear. CDR1 and CDR2 from the germline V gene are SGHTS and YDEGEE. The V end was cut by 4 bases, the J end by 1 base, with 3 bases between. The CDR3 loop spans 11 amino acids. CDR3 DNA sequence: TGTGCCAGCAGCGATTCCTACGAGCAGTACGTC. This sequence encodes CASSDSYEQYV.

This clone was seen a handful of times. The gene calls are TRBV6-1 and TRBJ2-7; D is unclear. V lost 5 bases to trimming and J lost 0 bases, with 8 bases between them. The CDR3 is 13 amino acids. CDR1 is MNHNS, CDR2 SASEGT, per germline. CDR3: CASSTELSYEQYF. In DNA, the CDR3 is TGTGCCAGCAGTACAGAGCTCTCCTACGAGCAGTACTTC.

This clone has more than one count but fewer than ten. The chain couples TRBV14 to TRBJ2-7, with D unresolved. This CDR3 region has 14 residues. Germline CDR1 reads SGHDN; CDR2 reads FVKESK. V was trimmed by 1 base and J by 7 bases, leaving 14 bases between them. CDR3 DNA: TGTGCCAGCAGCCAAGCTGTCGTGGGAAAGGAGCAGTACTTC. The encoded protein is CASSQAVVGKEQYF.

There are a few counts of this clone. CDR3 sequence (DNA): TGTGCCAGCAGCTCCGGGGTTGGCTACACCTTC. It is translated as CASSSGVGYTF. The chain recombines TRBV11-2 with TRBJ1-2; D is unclear. The CDR3 runs 11 residues. CDR1 is SGHAT and CDR2 is FQNNGV in the germline V gene. Deletions cut 4 bases from V and 7 bases from J, with 7 bases between.

CDR3 region: CASSLGQGMAGYTF. DNA for the CDR3: TGTGCCAGCAGCTTGGGACAGGGGATGGCTGGCTACACCTTC. The V call is TRBV7-2, the J call TRBJ1-2; 10 positions match TRBD1. V was pared by 3 bases and J by 7 bases, with 5 bases of the junction left unmatched. CDR3 length: 14 residues. The germline CDR1 and CDR2 sequences are SGHTA and FQGNSA.

This clone was detected only a few times. The chain employs TRBV19 and TRBJ1-1; 12 bases fit TRBD1. CDR3 length: 18 residues. V was clipped by 9 bases and J by 0 bases; unmatched bases: 14. CDR1 is LNHDA, CDR2 SQIVND, per germline (reference sequence). The CDR3 DNA follows: TGTGCCAGCCGTACAAACCGGGACAGGGGGCTGCTGAACACTGAAGCTTTCTTT. This gives the protein CASRTNRDRGLLNTEAFF.

This CDR3 reads CASSWDRGLDSPLHF. The CDR3 DNA follows: TGTGCCAGCAGCTGGGACAGGGGGTTGGATTCACCCCTCCACTTT. The rearrangement joins TRBV7-9 to TRBJ1-6, with 11 bases identical to TRBD1. In germline, CDR1 is SEHNR, CDR2 FQNEAQ (reference sequence). V was pared by 4 bases and J by 8 bases, with 4 bases of the junction left unmatched. There are 15 residues in the CDR3.

The chain uses TRBV5-4 and TRBJ1-2; D gene unclear. Trimming left V 5 bases short and J 6 bases short, with 5 bases between. Germline CDR1 and CDR2: SGHNT and YYREEE (reference sequence). The CDR3 is 10 amino acids. CDR3 DNA: TGTGCCAGCAGTTTAAATGGCTACACCTTC. Amino acid sequence: CASSLNGYTF.

V usage is TRBV5-6 and J usage is TRBJ2-5; D gene unclear. The CDR3 is 13 amino acids. Germline loops: CDR1 SGHDT, CDR2 YYEEEE. V was trimmed by 4 bases and J by 4 bases, leaving 11 bases between them. This chain's CDR3 is CASSRGVAETQYF. CDR3 DNA sequence: TGTGCCAGCAGCCGCGGAGTCGCAGAGACCCAGTACTTC.

A note on this clone: The junction departs from germline at one end; a sequencing error may be responsible. The J gene is TRBJ2-3, the V gene TRBV5-1; the D is unclear. Germline V gives CDR1 SGHRS, CDR2 YFSETQ. This CDR3 is 14 amino acids long. CDR3 coding DNA: TGTGCCAGCAGCTTCGGCGTACCCAGGGATACGCAGTATTTT. Translating gives CASSFGVPRDTQYF.

The V and J genes are TRBV6-5 and TRBJ1-1, with D unclear. This CDR3 is built from 13 residues. Germline V lookup: CDR1 MNHEY, CDR2 SVGAGI. Trimming took 8 bases from V and 1 from J, leaving 11 bases between them. The CDR3 protein is CASEVRRNTEAFF. The CDR3 coding sequence is TGTGCCAGCGAGGTTAGGAGGAACACTGAAGCTTTCTTT.

This clone was counted between two and nine times. This chain joins TRBV6-6 and TRBJ2-1; weak D call: TRBD2 (6 bases). This CDR3 comprises 16 residues. Germline CDR1 and CDR2: MNHNY and SVGAGI (reference sequence). Between the trimmed V and J ends, which lost 8 bases and 9 bases, there was a span of 26 bases. CDR3 in DNA: TGTGCCAGCGTCGACCTAGGAGGGGCCCTAAAGGTTGAGCAGTTCTTC. The encoded protein is CASVDLGGALKVEQFF.

J is TRBJ2-5 and V is TRBV7-2; 8 bases map to TRBD1. CDR1 and CDR2 (germline): SGHTA, FQGNSA. J was trimmed by 5 bases and V by 5 bases; bases with no gene match: 10. The CDR3 spans 15 residues. DNA of the CDR3: TGTGCCAGCAGCCCGGGGACAGGCCGCGGGGAGACCCAGTACTTC. This translates into CASSPGTGRGETQYF. Combining the CDR3 with reference TRBV7-2 and TRBJ2-5 gives the whole variable domain GAGVSQSPSNKVTEKGKDVELRCDPISGHTALYWYRQSLGQGLEFLIYFQGNSAPDKSGLPSDRFSAERTGGSVSTLTIQRTQQEDSAVYLCASSPGTGRGETQYFGPGTRLLVL.

This clone was counted at least ten times. V is TRBV29-1 and J is TRBJ2-5; D gene ambiguous. CDR1 is SQVTM, CDR2 ANQGSEA, per germline. The V and J ends lost 5 bases and 4 bases respectively, with 20 bases between them. The CDR3 runs to 15 residues. CDR3 DNA: TGCAGCGTTTCATACCGGGCCTCAGGTGGAGAGACCCAGTACTTC. Translated, it gives CSVSYRASGGETQYF.

A few counts support this clone. This chain joins TRBV5-1 and TRBJ1-6; no definite D call. This CDR3 has 14 amino acids. Germline V gene lookup returns CDR1 SGHRS and CDR2 YFSETQ. V was pared by 0 bases and J by 5 bases, with 6 bases between. The CDR3 here is CASSLVGNNSPLHF. CDR3 nucleotides: TGCGCCAGCAGCTTGGTTGGGAATAATTCACCCCTCCACTTT.

This clone occurred a few times. The V and J genes are TRBV4-2 and TRBJ1-2; 8 positions match TRBD1. This CDR3 spans 13 amino acids. Trimming removed 5 bases from V and 7 bases from J; junction bases left unmatched: 6. The V gene's germline CDR1 is LGHNA and CDR2 YNFKEQ. CDR3 nucleotide sequence: TGTGCCAGCAGCTTCACAGGGGGTCGTGGCTACACCTTC. Its protein is CASSFTGGRGYTF.

CDR3 sequence reads: CASQSGVRGGYTF. In DNA form, the CDR3 reads TGTGCCAGCCAGAGTGGGGTACGGGGTGGCTACACCTTC. The chain links TRBV19 to TRBJ1-2, with D hard to call. This CDR3 is 13 amino acids long. CDR1 and CDR2 (germline): LNHDA, SQIVND (reference sequence). V lost 9 bases, J lost 7 bases, and 18 bases lay in between. Looking up the rest from reference TRBV19 and TRBJ1-2 gives the full variable domain: DGGITQSPKYLFRKEGQNVTLSCEQNLNHDAMYWYRQDPGQGLRLIYYSQIVNDFQKGDIAEGYSVSREKKESFPLTVTSAQKNPTAFYLCASQSGVRGGYTFGSGTRLTVV.

The chain has TRBV4-3 and TRBJ2-5, with D perhaps being TRBD1 or TRBD2 (5 bases each). From germline, CDR1 is LGHNA and CDR2 YSLEER. V lost 4 bases to trimming and J lost 2 bases, with 14 bases between them. This CDR3 region has 15 residues. CDR3 loop: CASSRGPGLQETQYF. CDR3 bases: TGCGCCAGCAGCCGGGGCCCGGGGTTACAAGAGACCCAGTACTTC.